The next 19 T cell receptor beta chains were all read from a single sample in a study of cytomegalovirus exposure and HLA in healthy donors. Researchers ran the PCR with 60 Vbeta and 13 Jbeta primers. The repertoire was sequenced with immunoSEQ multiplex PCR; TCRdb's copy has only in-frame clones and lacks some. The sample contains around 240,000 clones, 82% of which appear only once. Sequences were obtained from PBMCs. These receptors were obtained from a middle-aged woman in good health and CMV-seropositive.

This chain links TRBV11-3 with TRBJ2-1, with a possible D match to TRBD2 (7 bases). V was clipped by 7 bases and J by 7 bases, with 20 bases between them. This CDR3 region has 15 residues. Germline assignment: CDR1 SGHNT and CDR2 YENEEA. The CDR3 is CASITGGGRDNEQFF. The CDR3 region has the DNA TGTGCCAGCATTACCGGAGGGGGGAGGGATAATGAGCAGTTCTTC.

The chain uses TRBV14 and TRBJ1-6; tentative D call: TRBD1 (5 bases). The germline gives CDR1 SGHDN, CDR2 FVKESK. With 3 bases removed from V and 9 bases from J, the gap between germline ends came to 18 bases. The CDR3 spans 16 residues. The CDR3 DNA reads TGTGCCAGCAGCCACGGGACTCATATACGGGGTTCACCCCTCCACTTT. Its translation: CASSHGTHIRGSPLHF.

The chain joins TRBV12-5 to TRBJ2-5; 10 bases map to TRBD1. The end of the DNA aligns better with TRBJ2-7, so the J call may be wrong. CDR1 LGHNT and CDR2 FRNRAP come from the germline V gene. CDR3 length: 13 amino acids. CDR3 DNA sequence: TGTGCTAGCTCCGGGACAGGGGTTTACGAGCAGTACTTC. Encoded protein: CASSGTGVYEQYF.

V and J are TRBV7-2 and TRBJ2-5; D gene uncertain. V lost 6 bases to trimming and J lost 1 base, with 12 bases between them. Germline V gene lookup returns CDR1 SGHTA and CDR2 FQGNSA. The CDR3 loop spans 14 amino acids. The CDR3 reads CASSQNPGQETQYF. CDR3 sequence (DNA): TGTGCCAGCAGTCAAAACCCAGGCCAAGAGACCCAGTACTTC.

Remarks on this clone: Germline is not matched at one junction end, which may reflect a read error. In DNA, the CDR3 is TGTTCCAGCAGCTTAGGTTCTGGAGGGCCCTCCTACGAGCAGTACTTC. Protein sequence: CSSSLGSGGPSYEQYF. The chain links TRBV7-9 to TRBJ2-7; tentative D call: TRBD2 (6 bases). The CDR3 consists of 16 residues. Germline CDR1 SEHNR, CDR2 FQNEAQ (reference sequence).

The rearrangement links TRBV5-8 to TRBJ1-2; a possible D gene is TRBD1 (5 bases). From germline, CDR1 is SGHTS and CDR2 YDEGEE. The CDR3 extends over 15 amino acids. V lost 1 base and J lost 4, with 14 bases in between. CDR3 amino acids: CASSLRTFPLYGYTF. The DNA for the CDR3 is TGTGCCAGCAGCTTGAGGACATTTCCTCTCTATGGCTACACCTTC.

The CDR3 loop is CASSPQRELFF. The CDR3 DNA reads TGTGCCAGCAGCCCGCAGCGCGAGCTGTTTTTT. V and J are TRBV7-2 and TRBJ2-2, with D uncertain. Trimming removed 5 bases at V and 11 bases at J, with 9 bases between. This CDR3 spans 11 amino acids. The V gene's germline CDR1 is SGHTA and CDR2 FQGNSA.

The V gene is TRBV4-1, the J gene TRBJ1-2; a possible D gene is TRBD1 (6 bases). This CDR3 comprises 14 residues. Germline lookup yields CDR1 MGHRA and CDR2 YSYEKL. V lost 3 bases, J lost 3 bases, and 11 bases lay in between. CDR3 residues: CASSQGAIHYGYTF. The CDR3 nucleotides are TGCGCCAGCAGCCAGGGGGCAATACACTATGGCTACACCTTC.

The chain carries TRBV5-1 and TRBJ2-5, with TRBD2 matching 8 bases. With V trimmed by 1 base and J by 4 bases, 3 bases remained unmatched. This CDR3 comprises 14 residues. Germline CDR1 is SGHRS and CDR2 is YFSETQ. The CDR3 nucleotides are TGCGCCAGCAGCTTGTCGCTAGCGGGAGAGACCCAGTACTTC. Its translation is CASSLSLAGETQYF.

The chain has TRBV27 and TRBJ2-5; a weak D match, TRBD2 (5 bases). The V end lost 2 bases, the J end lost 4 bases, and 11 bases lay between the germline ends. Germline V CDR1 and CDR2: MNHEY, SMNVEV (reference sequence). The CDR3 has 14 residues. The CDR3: CASSLRGFGETQYF. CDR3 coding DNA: TGTGCCAGCAGTTTACGAGGGTTCGGAGAGACCCAGTACTTC.

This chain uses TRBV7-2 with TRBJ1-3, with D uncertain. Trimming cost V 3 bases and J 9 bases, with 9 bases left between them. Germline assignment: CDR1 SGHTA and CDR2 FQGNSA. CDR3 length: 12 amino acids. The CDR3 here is CASSFEVGTIYF. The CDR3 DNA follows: TGTGCCAGCAGCTTCGAGGTCGGCACCATATATTTT.

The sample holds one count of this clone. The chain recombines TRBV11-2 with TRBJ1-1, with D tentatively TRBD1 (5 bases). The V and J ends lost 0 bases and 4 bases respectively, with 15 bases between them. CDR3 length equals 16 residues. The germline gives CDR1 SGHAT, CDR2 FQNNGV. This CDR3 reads CASSLDQGLKSTEAFF. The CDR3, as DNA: TGTGCCAGCAGCTTAGATCAGGGATTGAAGAGCACTGAAGCTTTCTTT.

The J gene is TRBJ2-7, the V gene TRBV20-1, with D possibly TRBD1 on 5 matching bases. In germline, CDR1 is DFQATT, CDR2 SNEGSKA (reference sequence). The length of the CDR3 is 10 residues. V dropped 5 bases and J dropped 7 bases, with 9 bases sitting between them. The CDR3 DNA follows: TGCAGTGCTGGGAACAGGGAGCAGTACTTC. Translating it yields CSAGNREQYF.

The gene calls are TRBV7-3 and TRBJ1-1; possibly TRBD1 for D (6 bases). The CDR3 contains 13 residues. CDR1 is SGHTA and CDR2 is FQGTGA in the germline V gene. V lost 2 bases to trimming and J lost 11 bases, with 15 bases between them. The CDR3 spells CASSLEGGRGAFF. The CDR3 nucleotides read TGTGCCAGCAGCTTAGAGGGCGGGAGGGGGGCTTTCTTT.

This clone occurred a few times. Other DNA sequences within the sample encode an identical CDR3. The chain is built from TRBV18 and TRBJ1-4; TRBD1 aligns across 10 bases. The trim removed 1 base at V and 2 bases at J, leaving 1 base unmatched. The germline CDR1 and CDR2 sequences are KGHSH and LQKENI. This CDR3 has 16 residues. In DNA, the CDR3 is TGTGCCAGCTCACCACGACAGGGGGCCACTAATGAAAAACTGTTTTTT. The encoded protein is CASSPRQGATNEKLFF.

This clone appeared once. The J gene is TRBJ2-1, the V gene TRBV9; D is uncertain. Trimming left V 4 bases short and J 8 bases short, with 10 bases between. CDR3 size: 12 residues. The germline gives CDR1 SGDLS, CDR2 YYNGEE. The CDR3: CASSLPADEQFF. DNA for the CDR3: TGTGCCAGCAGCCTTCCCGCGGATGAGCAGTTCTTC. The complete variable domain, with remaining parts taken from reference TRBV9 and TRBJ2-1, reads DSGVTQTPKHLITATGQRVTLRCSPRSGDLSVYWYQQSLDQGLQFLIQYYNGEERAKGNILERFSAQQFPDLHSELNLSSLELGDSALYFCASSLPADEQFFGPGTRLTVL.

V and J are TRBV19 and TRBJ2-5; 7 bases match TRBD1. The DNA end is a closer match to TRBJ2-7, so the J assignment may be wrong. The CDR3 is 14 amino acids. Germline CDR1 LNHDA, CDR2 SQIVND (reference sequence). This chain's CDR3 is CASSTTGNPNEQYF. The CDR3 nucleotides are TGTGCCAGTAGTACGACAGGGAATCCTAACGAGCAGTACTTC.

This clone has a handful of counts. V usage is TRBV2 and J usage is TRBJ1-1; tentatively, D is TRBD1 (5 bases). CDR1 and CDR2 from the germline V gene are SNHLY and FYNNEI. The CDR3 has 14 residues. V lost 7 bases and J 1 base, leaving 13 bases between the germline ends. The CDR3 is CASMGGPSNTEAFF. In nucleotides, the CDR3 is TGTGCCAGCATGGGGGGACCCTCGAACACTGAAGCTTTCTTT.

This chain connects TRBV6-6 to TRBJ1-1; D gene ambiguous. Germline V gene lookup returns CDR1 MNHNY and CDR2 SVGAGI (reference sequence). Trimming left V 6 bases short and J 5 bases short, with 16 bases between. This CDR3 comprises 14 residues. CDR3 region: CASRSQDGGTEAFF. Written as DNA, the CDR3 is TGTGCCAGCAGATCCCAGGATGGAGGAACTGAAGCTTTCTTT.